A single sample gave rise to the 22 T cell receptor beta chains below, sequenced in a study of tumor-infiltrating lymphocytes in oesophageal squamous cell carcinoma. TCRdb reprocessed the PCR reads via MiXCR and lists one record per CDR3 protein. The sample has under 20,000 distinct CDR3 sequences; under 40% are singletons. The source material was blood. These receptors all stem from a male donor with esophageal squamous cell carcinoma.

The chain recombines TRBV7-2 with TRBJ2-3; D gene ambiguous. With 3 bases removed from V and 7 bases from J, the gap between germline ends came to 14 bases. CDR1 and CDR2 from the germline V gene are SGHTA and FQGNSA. This CDR3 contains 14 residues. The chain's CDR3 is CASSFGGADHTQYF. CDR3 coding DNA: TGTGCCAGCAGCTTCGGCGGAGCCGACCATACGCAGTATTTT.

J is TRBJ1-3 and V is TRBV4-1; D ambiguous. The germline gives CDR1 MGHRA, CDR2 YSYEKL. The length of the CDR3 is 15 residues. Trimming shortened V by 0 bases and J by 0 bases, and 6 bases separated the two germline ends. The CDR3 sequence is CASSQELASGNTIYF. The DNA for the CDR3 is TGCGCCAGCAGCCAAGAGCTTGCCTCTGGAAACACCATATATTTT.

This clonotype was seen repeatedly, ten times or more. This rearrangement joins TRBV12-3 or TRBV12-4 to TRBJ2-1; the D gene is possibly TRBD2 (5 bases). This CDR3 spans 13 amino acids. V lost 0 bases and J 10 bases, leaving 10 bases between the germline ends. This CDR3 reads CASSLAVRREQFF. For the CDR3, the DNA is TGTGCCAGCAGTTTAGCAGTTCGGAGGGAGCAGTTCTTC.

V and J are TRBV7-2 and TRBJ2-5; tentative D call: TRBD1 (6 bases). CDR3 length: 15 residues. CDR1 is SGHTA and CDR2 is FQGNSA in the germline V gene. The ends were cut back, 2 bases at V and 1 base at J, with 11 bases in the middle. CDR3 amino acids: CASSLTGSPQETQYF. CDR3 sequence (DNA): TGTGCCAGCAGCTTAACAGGGAGCCCCCAAGAGACCCAGTACTTC.

This clonotype was seen many times. The chain recombines TRBV28 with TRBJ1-2, with a tentative D call TRBD1 (6 bases). The CDR3 covers 12 residues. V was shortened by 5 bases and J by 5 bases, with 9 bases between the two germline ends. The germline CDR1 and CDR2 sequences are MDHEN and SYDVKM. The CDR3: CASSITGYGYTF. The CDR3 bases are TGTGCCAGCAGTATTACAGGGTATGGCTACACCTTC.

The chain couples TRBV6-1 to TRBJ1-6; 9 bases fit TRBD1. Losses at the gene ends were 7 bases for V and 5 bases for J; bases not matched to a gene: 6. This CDR3 region has 15 residues. Germline V gives CDR1 MNHNS, CDR2 SASEGT. The CDR3 spells CASTGTGWDNSPLHF. CDR3 nucleotide sequence: TGTGCCAGCACCGGGACAGGGTGGGATAATTCACCCCTCCACTTT.

This clonotype was recorded at least ten times. The chain combines TRBV5-6 with TRBJ2-3; 13 nucleotides match TRBD2. Germline CDR1 is SGHDT and CDR2 is YYEEEE. J gave up 3 bases and V 1 base, and 2 bases lay outside the gene matches. The CDR3 runs 16 residues. This CDR3 is CASSLLGLAGTDTQYF. For the CDR3, the DNA is TGTGCCAGCAGCTTGTTGGGACTAGCGGGGACAGATACGCAGTATTTT. The full variable domain, in which reference TRBV5-6 and TRBJ2-3 provide the parts outside the CDR3, is DAGVTQSPTHLIKTRGQQVTLRCSPKSGHDTVSWYQQALGQGPQFIFQYYEEEERQRGNFPDRFSGHQFPNYSSELNVNALLLGDSALYLCASSLLGLAGTDTQYFGPGTRLTVL.

V usage is TRBV5-1 and J usage is TRBJ2-5; 14 positions match TRBD2. The better agreement between TRBJ2-1 and the DNA end casts doubt on the J call. The CDR3 loop spans 15 amino acids. Germline V CDR1 and CDR2: SGHRS, YFSETQ. CDR3 loop: CASSETSGGVYEQFF. DNA for the CDR3: TGCGCCAGCTCGGAGACTAGCGGGGGGGTCTATGAGCAGTTCTTC.

This clonotype was seen a handful of times. V and J are TRBV7-6 and TRBJ2-7; 10 bases agree with TRBD2. The J segment lost 4 bases and the V segment lost 1 base, leaving 4 bases of the junction unmatched. The CDR3 is made up of 15 amino acids. Per germline, CDR1 SGHVS and CDR2 FNYEAQ. This chain's CDR3 is CASSLGLAGVYEQYF. The CDR3 region has the DNA TGTGCCAGCAGCTTAGGGCTAGCGGGAGTTTACGAGCAGTACTTC.

This clonotype has only one observation. The junction does not match germline at one end; this may be a read error. This sequence joins TRBV7-9 and TRBJ2-5, with TRBD1 as a possible D gene (7 bases). Germline V lookup: CDR1 SEHNR, CDR2 FQNEAQ (reference sequence). This CDR3 contains 14 residues. The CDR3 DNA reads TGTGCTAGCAGCATCACTCAGGGGGGAGAGACCCAGTACTTC. This sequence encodes CASSITQGGETQYF.

The rearrangement links TRBV27 to TRBJ2-3; maybe TRBD1 (5 bases). The DNA end favors TRBJ2-5, so the J call may be wrong. Germline V lookup: CDR1 MNHEY, CDR2 SMNVEV (reference sequence). The CDR3 sequence is 13 residues long. The CDR3 sequence: CASSSRQYETQYF. CDR3 DNA sequence: TGTGCCAGCAGTTCCCGACAGTATGAGACCCAGTACTTC.

Points on this clonotype: This may be a read error, as it is one base from a much larger clone. This rearrangement joins TRBV11-2 to TRBJ2-1; D is perhaps TRBD1 (6 bases). Germline loops: CDR1 SGHAT, CDR2 FQNNGV. The ends were cut back, 1 base at V and 10 bases at J, with 20 bases in the middle. CDR3 length: 16 residues. The CDR3 region has the DNA TGTGCCAGCAGCTTAGGGCCTGCTGGGGGCGCCTACGAGCAGTTCTTC. The encoded protein is CASSLGPAGGAYEQFF.

This clonotype is deemed medium-sized. This chain connects TRBV7-9 to TRBJ1-2, with D hard to call. V shed 1 base and J shed 8 bases, with 11 bases lying between them. CDR3 length equals 13 residues. Germline V gene sequence: CDR1 SEHNR, CDR2 FQNEAQ (reference sequence). The CDR3: CASSLESRGGYTF. The CDR3 DNA is TGTGCCAGCAGCTTAGAGAGCAGAGGGGGCTACACCTTC.

In regard to this clonotype: Since the CDR3 does not end with the conserved phenylalanine or tryptophan, this likely comes from a read error. The DNA is left out, because the CDR3 cannot be placed on it with certainty; the CDR3 is given as TCRdb lists it. The chain combines TRBV7-3 with TRBJ1-1; no check of the table's D call, TRBD1, against the DNA was made. Termini included, the CDR3 measures 19 amino acids. The germline gives CDR1 SGHTA, CDR2 FQGTGA. The chain's CDR3 is CASSSLLSGEPTMSSSSGQ.

The genes are TRBV7-2 and TRBJ2-5; the D call may be TRBD1 or TRBD2 (5 bases each). CDR1 SGHTA and CDR2 FQGNSA come from the germline V gene. This CDR3 has 15 amino acids. Trimming stripped 6 bases from V and 3 bases from J, with 17 bases between. The DNA for the CDR3 is TGTGCCAGCAGTCTCGGGGCAGGCAATAAAGAGACCCAGTACTTC. It is translated as CASSLGAGNKETQYF.

Many counts were recorded for this clonotype. The V gene is TRBV9, the J gene TRBJ2-1, with 8 bases aligning to TRBD2. Germline CDR1 SGDLS, CDR2 YYNGEE. The J segment lost 4 bases and the V segment lost 6 bases, leaving 9 bases of the junction unmatched. The CDR3 length is 15 residues. CDR3 coding DNA: TGTGCCAGCACCCCTCCCGGGAGGGTTTACAATGAGCAGTTCTTC. Translating it yields CASTPPGRVYNEQFF.

Regarding this clonotype: A read error may explain this, as a much larger clone is one base away. The chain couples TRBV5-1 to TRBJ2-1, with 15 bases identical to TRBD2. Per the germline V gene, CDR1 is SGHRS and CDR2 is YFSETQ. The CDR3 sequence is 15 residues long. V was clipped by 4 bases and J by 10 bases; unmatched bases: 6. CDR3 protein: CASSLGLAGGYEQFF. As DNA, the CDR3 is TGCGCCAGCAGCCTGGGACTAGCGGGAGGCTACGAGCAGTTCTTC.

This sequence joins TRBV6-1 and TRBJ1-5; a possible D gene is TRBD1 (6 bases). In germline, CDR1 is MNHNS, CDR2 SASEGT. The CDR3 has 13 residues. V shed 6 bases and J shed 1 base, with 7 bases lying between them. The CDR3 loop reads CASRQGSNQPQHF. In nucleotides, the CDR3 is TGTGCCAGCAGACAGGGAAGCAATCAGCCCCAGCATTTT.

This chain links TRBV7-9 with TRBJ2-5; TRBD2 matches at 8 bases. The tail of the sequence fits TRBJ2-1 better, so the J call may be wrong. Germline V gene lookup returns CDR1 SEHNR and CDR2 FQNEAQ (reference sequence). This CDR3 spans 16 amino acids. The CDR3 reads CASSPSVVRGGNEQFF. CDR3 nucleotides: TGTGCCAGCAGTCCAAGTGTAGTCCGGGGGGGCAATGAGCAGTTCTTC.

The table lists this clonotype with a count of one. Compared with germline, one end of the junction differs, possibly owing to a read error. The rearrangement uses TRBV7-8 and TRBJ2-7; 7 bases fit TRBD1. The J call could be wrong; TRBJ2-5 is a better fit for the DNA end. The CDR3 is 15 amino acids. Germline V lookup: CDR1 SGHVS, CDR2 FQNEAQ. The CDR3 is CVSSSQGWARETQYF. The CDR3 coding sequence is TGTGTCAGCAGCTCACAGGGGTGGGCCAGAGAGACCCAGTACTTC.

The CDR3 spells CASSLSGVVEKLFF. The DNA of the CDR3 is TGTGCCAGCAGCTTGTCGGGGGTTGTTGAAAAACTGTTTTTT. The gene calls are TRBV7-2 and TRBJ1-4; D possibly corresponds to TRBD1 (5 bases). In germline, CDR1 is SGHTA, CDR2 FQGNSA. The CDR3 is 14 residues long. V lost 3 bases and J lost 7, with 12 bases in between.

This clonotype is deemed medium-sized. J is TRBJ2-2 and V is TRBV12-3 or TRBV12-4; D possibly corresponds to TRBD1 (6 bases). The CDR3 length is 16 residues. The V end lost 6 bases, the J end lost 1 base, and 15 bases lay between the germline ends. CDR3 protein: CASRLPEQGNTGELFF. Here the CDR3 DNA reads TGTGCCAGCAGACTACCCGAACAGGGGAACACCGGGGAGCTGTTTTTT.